Here is one TCR beta chain with its context. Its antigen is as yet unknown. Repertoires were generated with immunoSEQ multiplex PCR, while TCRdb's copy carries only in-frame clones and drops some. The table has tens of thousands of clones, approximately 84% seen once; the top ten hold about 7%. Germline V gene sequence: CDR1 SNHLY, CDR2 FYNNEI. V was shortened by 5 bases and J by 4 bases, with 8 bases between the two germline ends. The CDR3 totals 12 residues. The record originates from a study of OX40 agonist ivuxolimab in advanced cancers. General study points: In the expanded peripheral T cells, antigen specificity was never determined. CD8+ T cells (on average) carried more expanded clones than CD4+ T cells.

Material: CD4+ or CD8+ T cells sorted from blood, obtained in a trial of the OX40 agonist ivuxolimab. This chain uses TRBV2 with TRBJ1-2; D uncertain. The clonotype comes from an adult with an advanced solid tumor such as melanoma, head and neck, liver or kidney cancer. For the CDR3, the DNA is TGTGCCAGCAGTCGAACGACCTATGGCTACACCTTC. Translating gives CASSRTTYGYTF. Looking up the rest from reference TRBV2 and TRBJ1-2 gives the full variable domain: EPEVTQTPSHQVTQMGQEVILRCVPISNHLYFYWYRQILGQKVEFLVSFYNNEISEKSEIFDDQFSVERPDGSNFTLKIRSTKLEDSAMYFCASSRTTYGYTFGSGTRLTVV.